Each of the 13 T cell receptor beta chains below was sequenced from the same sample in a study of cytomegalovirus exposure and HLA in healthy donors. Clones were sequenced by immunoSEQ multiplex PCR, and TCRdb holds only the in-frame ones, with some missing. This table holds under 250,000 clones, roughly 81% found once. The specimen sequenced was PBMCs. These TCRs come from a woman aged 25 to 39 in good health and CMV-seronegative.

The V gene is TRBV4-1, the J gene TRBJ1-1; a weak D match, TRBD1 (6 bases). The CDR3 loop spans 15 amino acids. CDR1 and CDR2 from the germline V gene are MGHRA and YSYEKL. The ends were cut back, 3 bases at V and 5 bases at J, with 16 bases in the middle. CDR3 residues: CASSHKERGLTEAFF. Written as DNA, the CDR3 is TGCGCCAGCAGCCATAAGGAGAGGGGGTTGACTGAAGCTTTCTTT.

The chain combines TRBV7-9 with TRBJ2-1; a weak D match, TRBD2 (5 bases). The CDR3 is made up of 14 amino acids. The ends were cut back, 4 bases at V and 7 bases at J, with 14 bases in the middle. Germline CDR1 SEHNR, CDR2 FQNEAQ (reference sequence). Written as DNA, the CDR3 is TGTGCCAGCAGCTCTTTTCGGAGGCTGAATGAGCAGTTCTTC. Translation: CASSSFRRLNEQFF.

The chain is built from TRBV7-9 and TRBJ1-5; 9 bases agree with TRBD1. V was clipped by 5 bases and J by 6 bases; unmatched bases: 5. Germline V gene data show CDR1 as SEHNR and CDR2 as FQNEAQ (reference sequence). This CDR3 is 14 amino acids long. CDR3: CASSEQGAGQPQHF. In DNA, the CDR3 is TGTGCCAGCAGCGAACAGGGGGCAGGTCAGCCCCAGCATTTT.

The chain is built from TRBV25-1 and TRBJ2-3, with TRBD1 matching over 8 bases. CDR3 length: 15 amino acids. Germline CDR1 and CDR2: MGHDK and SYGVNS. Unmatched junction bases numbered 6, after V lost 2 bases and J lost 5 bases. CDR3 coding DNA: TGTGCCAGCAGTGAAGGTAGGACAGGGAGAGATACGCAGTATTTT. As protein: CASSEGRTGRDTQYF.

This chain joins TRBV29-1 and TRBJ2-1, with D possibly being TRBD2 (5 bases). V gave up 3 bases and J gave up 4 bases, with 7 bases separating them. This CDR3 region has 12 residues. Germline V gives CDR1 SQVTM, CDR2 ANQGSEA. Written as DNA, the CDR3 is TGCAGCGTTGAGAAGCGGTACAATGAGCAGTTCTTC. Protein sequence: CSVEKRYNEQFF.

The rearrangement uses TRBV19 and TRBJ2-7; 7 bases line up with TRBD2. J lost 3 bases, V lost 3 bases, and 5 bases had no gene match. Looked up from germline, CDR1 is LNHDA and CDR2 is SQIVND (reference sequence). The CDR3 totals 14 residues. The DNA for the CDR3 is TGTGCCAGTAGTATTTCTAGCGGAAACTACGAGCAGTACTTC. This translates into CASSISSGNYEQYF. Supplemented by reference TRBV19 and TRBJ2-7, the full variable domain reads DGGITQSPKYLFRKEGQNVTLSCEQNLNHDAMYWYRQDPGQGLRLIYYSQIVNDFQKGDIAEGYSVSREKKESFPLTVTSAQKNPTAFYLCASSISSGNYEQYFGPGTRLTVT.

The sample holds one count of this clone. The chain joins TRBV28 to TRBJ1-2; 8 nucleotides align to TRBD1. V trimming: 3 bases; J trimming: 6 bases; junction bases outside the gene matches: 3. Germline V gene data show CDR1 as MDHEN and CDR2 as SYDVKM. There are 13 residues in the CDR3. The CDR3 bases are TGTGCCAGCAGTTTTCAGGGGGCCCATGGCTACACCTTC. Encoded protein: CASSFQGAHGYTF.

J is TRBJ2-3 and V is TRBV11-3, with D possibly matching TRBD2 (6 bases). This CDR3 region has 16 residues. V shed 5 bases and J shed 4 bases, with 19 bases lying between them. Germline CDR1 and CDR2: SGHNT and YENEEA. The CDR3 here is CASSPRGKGGADTQYF. CDR3 DNA sequence: TGTGCCAGCAGCCCCCGGGGGAAGGGCGGCGCAGATACGCAGTATTTT.

The V call is TRBV7-8, the J call TRBJ1-2; 9 nucleotides align to TRBD1. This CDR3 is 16 amino acids long. The germline V gene encodes CDR1 SGHVS and CDR2 FQNEAQ. J gave up 3 bases and V 1 base, and 6 bases lay outside the gene matches. The CDR3 region is CASSLEPGQGDYGYTF. The CDR3 region has the DNA TGTGCCAGCAGCTTAGAACCGGGACAGGGAGACTATGGCTACACCTTC.

In DNA form, the CDR3 reads TGTGCCAGCTCACCACTGGCAGGCTGGGATCAGCCCCAGCATTTT. Residues: CASSPLAGWDQPQHF. This chain uses TRBV18 with TRBJ1-5; no definite D call. Per the germline V gene, CDR1 is KGHSH and CDR2 is LQKENI. Deletions cut 1 base from V and 5 bases from J, with 12 bases between. The CDR3 length is 15 residues.

In regard to this clone: The junction departs from the called germline gene at one end, perhaps through a read error. The DNA of the CDR3 is TGTGCCAGCAGCTGGGACAGGGGCGTTCGGGGCGAGCAGTACTTC. Protein: CASSWDRGVRGEQYF. The chain is built from TRBV5-3 and TRBJ2-7; 10 nucleotides match TRBD1. TRBV5-3 is an ORF, and what it does is uncertain. The CDR3 loop spans 15 amino acids.

The CDR3 DNA follows: TGTGCCAGCAGTGCGAAACTGTTGATAGACAATGAGCAGTTCTTC. This codes for CASSAKLLIDNEQFF. This chain uses TRBV2 with TRBJ2-1; the D is unclear. The CDR3 consists of 15 residues. The germline V gene has CDR1 SNHLY and CDR2 FYNNEI. Trimming removed 4 bases from V and 5 bases from J, with 15 bases in between. The variable domain in full, completed from reference TRBV2 and TRBJ2-1, reads EPEVTQTPSHQVTQMGQEVILRCVPISNHLYFYWYRQILGQKVEFLVSFYNNEISEKSEIFDDQFSVERPDGSNFTLKIRSTKLEDSAMYFCASSAKLLIDNEQFFGPGTRLTVL.

The chain has TRBV5-1 and TRBJ2-3; 7 nucleotides match TRBD2. The CDR3 has 16 amino acids. Germline values: CDR1 SGHRS, CDR2 YFSETQ. With V trimmed by 0 bases and J by 1 base, 5 bases remained unmatched. The CDR3 here is CASSLGASGGTDTQYF. The CDR3 DNA reads TGCGCCAGCAGCTTGGGCGCTAGCGGAGGCACAGATACGCAGTATTTT.